This is a list of T cell receptor beta chains from one sample in a study of cytomegalovirus exposure and HLA in healthy donors. Profiling relied on immunoSEQ multiplex PCR, and the TCRdb table lists in-frame clones only, not all of them. The data contain roughly 100,000 clones, 84% of them singletons. The sample taken for sequencing was PBMCs. All receptors come from a young woman in good health and CMV-seropositive. Both conserved end residues are trimmed from each CDR3. The order of the fields is V gene, CDR3 protein.

v_call: TRBV5-1; cdr3_aa: ASSRQGSTEAF
v_call: TRBV7-2; cdr3_aa: ASSLAQGLSMNTEAF
v_call: TRBV28; cdr3_aa: ASRTPAGAQH
v_call: TRBV7-8; cdr3_aa: ASSLARVLGYT
v_call: TRBV5-6; cdr3_aa: ASSFPGQGKYEQY
v_call: TRBV5-1; cdr3_aa: ASSLPLVEETQY
v_call: TRBV5-6; cdr3_aa: ASSLDLNTGELF
v_call: TRBV7-8; cdr3_aa: ASSLAGLADYQETQY
v_call: TRBV5-1; cdr3_aa: ASSLDSGNTEAF
v_call: TRBV18; cdr3_aa: ASSPVQGHEQY
v_call: TRBV5-6; cdr3_aa: ASSFPSGRPTSTDTQY
v_call: TRBV30; cdr3_aa: AWSVTGEDTGELF
v_call: TRBV25-1; cdr3_aa: ASRREGTSEAF
v_call: TRBV6-5; cdr3_aa: ASSAQGASYEQY
v_call: TRBV25-1; cdr3_aa: ASSVSSGWETQY
v_call: TRBV27; cdr3_aa: ASRKQGEMF
v_call: TRBV5-1; cdr3_aa: ASKPGGSLNTGELF
v_call: TRBV14; cdr3_aa: ASSHGQLGNNEQF
v_call: TRBV4-1; cdr3_aa: ASSQTDRDYGYT
v_call: TRBV9; cdr3_aa: ASSVGKGSNQPQH
v_call: TRBV6-1; cdr3_aa: ASSLYSGGAVTQY
v_call: TRBV29-1; cdr3_aa: SAPSGGVYNEQF
v_call: TRBV6-1; cdr3_aa: ASSDQLGGASYEQY
v_call: TRBV10-3; cdr3_aa: AISGELESPLEQF
v_call: TRBV29-1; cdr3_aa: SVGLAGAKDTQY
v_call: TRBV10-3; cdr3_aa: AISGLAGLKDEQY
v_call: TRBV19; cdr3_aa: ASSPSGGGSYEQY
v_call: TRBV6-6; cdr3_aa: ASSPSGQPQH
v_call: TRBV13; cdr3_aa: ASSPTQVGTVYGYT
v_call: TRBV4-1; cdr3_aa: ASSLQDMAGELF
v_call: TRBV6-5; cdr3_aa: ASSSLTDSSYEQY
v_call: TRBV28; cdr3_aa: ASLPGSSGRNEQF
v_call: TRBV28; cdr3_aa: ASSFNWQGYT
v_call: TRBV27; cdr3_aa: ASSLIRAGTGYVTDTQY
v_call: TRBV27; cdr3_aa: ASSPSRLLYGYT